This T cell receptor beta chain originates from a study of T-cell memory formation after mild COVID-19. This clonotype was observed many times. TCRdb reprocessed the 5' RACE reads with MiXCR, giving one entry per CDR3 protein. The sample consists of fewer than 250,000 distinct CDR3 sequences, around 18% of them appearing once. Germline V lookup: CDR1 LGHDT, CDR2 YNNKEL (reference sequence). The junction had 2 bases not matched to a gene; V was cut back by 4 bases and J by 2 bases. The CDR3 runs to 14 residues. This receptor was identified in an adult woman who had mild COVID-19 (a few samples of this study predate the infection). Cell type and time point are not known. The chain uses TRBV3-1 and TRBJ1-5; TRBD1 matches 7 bases. Material: PBMCs or a T cell subset sorted from them (not recorded which). The chain's CDR3 is CASSPGQGNQPQHF. CDR3 DNA: TGTGCCAGCAGCCCCGGACAGGGCAATCAGCCCCAGCATTTT.